These T cell receptor beta chains were read from a single sample in a study of blood T cell repertoires in COVID-19. Sequenced by immunoSEQ multiplex PCR; TCRdb stores in-frame clones only, minus some. The table includes a few hundred thousand clones, 70% to 90% detected once. Sample: PBMCs or T cells enriched from blood (not recorded which). These receptors all come from a woman aged 55-75 years who had recovered from COVID-19. The CDR3 runs from the conserved cysteine through the conserved F or W. D genes are given only for firm matches. The size field is filled for only some rows; it gives once, few, many or a size class.

. | TRBJ1-2 | TRBV6-1 | . | CASSEGPNYGYTF | TGTGCCAGCAGTGAAGGGCCTAACTATGGCTACACCTTC
. | TRBJ1-4 | TRBV20-1 | . | CSASTFGGANEKLFF | TGCAGTGCTAGTACCTTTGGGGGGGCCAATGAAAAACTGTTTTTT
TRBD2 | TRBJ2-5 | TRBV4-1 | . | CASSQPLSGGPTQETQYF | TGCGCCAGCAGCCAACCCCTAAGCGGGGGGCCCACACAAGAGACCCAGTACTTC
TRBD1 | TRBJ2-3 | TRBV18 | once | CASSPWTGAQDTQYF | TGTGCCAGCTCACCTTGGACAGGGGCCCAAGATACGCAGTATTTT
. | TRBJ1-2 | TRBV10-2 | few | CASSEFTERYGYTF | TGCGCCAGCAGTGAGTTCACAGAACGCTATGGCTACACCTTC
. | TRBJ1-1 | TRBV11-3 | few | CASSTEGGNLRTEAFF | TGTGCCAGCAGTACCGAGGGAGGAAACCTGAGGACTGAAGCTTTCTTT
TRBD1 | TRBJ1-1 | TRBV5-1 | . | CASSFEGALEAFF | TGCGCCAGCAGCTTCGAGGGGGCTCTTGAAGCTTTCTTT
TRBD1 | TRBJ1-1 | TRBV5-1 | . | CASSLGPGQGSTEAFF | TGCGCCAGCAGCTTAGGACCGGGACAGGGGAGCACTGAAGCTTTCTTT
TRBD1 | TRBJ2-2 | TRBV28 | . | CASSDRAETLNTGELFF | TGTGCCAGCAGTGACAGGGCCGAGACCCTTAACACCGGGGAGCTGTTTTTT
TRBD1 | TRBJ1-4 | TRBV9 | . | CASSPGTGGPANEKLFF | TGTGCCAGCAGCCCAGGGACAGGGGGTCCGGCTAATGAAAAACTGTTTTTT
TRBD1 | TRBJ1-2 | TRBV29-1 | . | CSVGQGDGYTF | TGCAGCGTTGGACAGGGAGATGGCTACACCTTC
. | TRBJ2-1 | TRBV15 | . | CATSRDLAGSYNEQFF | TGTGCCACCAGCAGAGATCTGGCAGGCTCCTACAATGAGCAGTTCTTC
. | TRBJ1-3 | TRBV4-2 | . | CASSQEEGRSGNTIYF | TGTGCCAGCAGCCAAGAGGAGGGGCGCTCTGGAAACACCATATATTTT
. | TRBJ1-6 | TRBV11-2 | . | CASSPLGVYGSLHF | TGTGCCAGCAGCCCCCTCGGGGTGTATGGATCCCTCCACTTT
. | TRBJ1-3 | TRBV29-1 | . | CSAQGDSGNTIYF | TGCAGCGCCCAAGGGGACTCTGGAAACACCATATATTTT
TRBD1 | TRBJ1-4 | TRBV5-4 | . | CASSTQGAGNEKLFF | TGTGCCAGCAGCACACAGGGGGCCGGTAATGAAAAACTGTTTTTT
TRBD1 | TRBJ1-4 | TRBV7-8 | . | CASSLGRLTGGEGPNEKLFF | TGTGCCAGCAGCTTAGGCCGCCTGACAGGGGGCGAGGGTCCTAATGAAAAACTGTTTTTT
TRBD1 | TRBJ1-2 | TRBV7-9 | . | CASSFQDRGRYYGYTF | TGTGCCAGCAGCTTCCAGGACAGGGGGCGTTACTATGGCTACACCTTC
. | TRBJ1-2 | TRBV19 | . | CAITTGPYGYTF | TGTGCCATCACGACAGGACCCTATGGCTACACCTTC
. | TRBJ2-7 | TRBV21-1 | few | CASSKPKKRGREQYF | TGTGCCAGCAGCAAACCCAAAAAGAGAGGCCGCGAGCAGTACTTC
. | TRBJ1-1 | TRBV4-2 | . | CASSQDQRDTEAFF | TGTGCCAGCAGCCAAGATCAGAGGGACACTGAAGCTTTCTTT
. | TRBJ1-4 | TRBV25-1 | . | CASSESPDTFSDEKLFF | TGTGCCAGCAGTGAATCCCCTGACACTTTTAGTGATGAAAAACTGTTTTTT
TRBD2 | TRBJ2-7 | TRBV5-5 | . | CASSSGGPYEQYF | TGTGCCAGCAGCTCGGGGGGACCCTACGAGCAGTACTTC
. | TRBJ1-2 | TRBV5-6 | . | CASSLVGSYGYTF | TGTGCCAGCAGCTTAGTAGGGAGCTATGGCTACACCTTC
TRBD1 | TRBJ1-2 | TRBV9 | . | CASSVAGTGGYYGYTF | TGTGCCAGCAGCGTAGCGGGGACAGGGGGTTACTATGGCTACACCTTC
TRBD1 | TRBJ2-2 | TRBV19 | . | CASSRSRQGGTGELFF | TGTGCCAGTAGCCGATCCCGACAGGGCGGCACCGGGGAGCTGTTTTTT
. | TRBJ2-1 | TRBV4-2 | . | CASSQGGNEQFF | TGTGCCAGCAGCCAAGGAGGGAATGAGCAGTTCTTC
TRBD1 | TRBJ1-1 | TRBV10-3 | . | CAISESKGTGLNTEAFF | TGTGCCATCAGTGAGTCGAAGGGGACAGGGTTGAACACTGAAGCTTTCTTT
TRBD1 | TRBJ2-2 | TRBV24-1 | . | CATSDSDRVNTGELFF | TGTGCCACCAGTGACTCGGACAGGGTGAACACCGGGGAGCTGTTTTTT
. | TRBJ1-5 | TRBV2 | . | CASSEQGRGDNQPQHF | TGTGCCAGCAGTGAACAAGGCAGGGGCGACAATCAGCCCCAGCATTTT
. | TRBJ1-5 | TRBV6-6 | . | CASSYSKQLSNQPQHF | TGTGCCAGCAGTTACTCGAAACAGCTTAGCAATCAGCCCCAGCATTTT
. | TRBJ1-1 | TRBV5-4 | . | CASSSGLPNTEAFF | TGTGCCAGCAGCTCGGGACTACCGAACACTGAAGCTTTCTTT
TRBD2 | TRBJ2-1 | TRBV19 | . | CASTISGGPWDEQFF | TGTGCCAGTACCATTAGCGGGGGTCCCTGGGATGAGCAGTTCTTC
TRBD2 | TRBJ2-5 | TRBV27 | . | CASSLKNELAGGPTAQYF | TGTGCCAGCAGTTTAAAGAATGAATTAGCGGGGGGGCCAACGGCCCAGTACTTC
TRBD1 | TRBJ1-4 | TRBV7-9 | few | CASSQGATNEKLFF | TGTGCCAGCAGCCAGGGGGCAACTAATGAAAAACTGTTTTTT
TRBD2 | TRBJ2-3 | TRBV13 | . | CASSLDRGVGTDTQYF | TGTGCCAGCAGCTTGGATCGGGGGGTTGGCACAGATACGCAGTATTTT
TRBD1 | TRBJ1-2 | TRBV5-4 | . | CASTQGGQNYGYTF | TGTGCCAGCACCCAAGGGGGACAGAACTATGGCTACACCTTC
. | TRBJ1-2 | TRBV5-1 | . | CASSLAFTGGEDYTF | TGCGCCAGCAGCTTGGCCTTCACGGGGGGTGAAGACTACACCTTC
. | TRBJ1-1 | TRBV3-1/TRBV3-2 | many | CASSQAGAGAEAFF | TGTGCCAGCAGCCAAGCAGGGGCCGGGGCTGAAGCTTTCTTT
TRBD1 | TRBJ1-2 | TRBV29-1 | few | CSAKTGNYGYTF | TGCAGCGCCAAGACAGGGAATTATGGCTACACCTTC
. | TRBJ1-2 | TRBV19 | . | CASSRTAYGYTF | TGTGCCAGTAGTCGGACAGCCTATGGCTACACCTTC
. | TRBJ2-2 | TRBV5-1 | once | CASSLNGANTGELFF | TGCGCCAGCAGCTTGAACGGGGCGAACACCGGGGAGCTGTTTTTT
. | TRBJ2-1 | TRBV9 | once | CASSADPLRGHHNEQFF | TGTGCCAGCAGCGCCGACCCCCTCCGGGGACACCACAATGAGCAGTTCTTC
. | TRBJ2-1 | TRBV15 | . | CATDRSSYNEQFF | TGTGCCACCGACAGGAGCTCCTACAATGAGCAGTTCTTC
. | TRBJ2-7 | TRBV6-4 | . | CASSVSRDTSYEQYF | TGTGCCAGCAGTGTCAGCCGGGACACCTCCTACGAGCAGTACTTC
. | TRBJ1-1 | TRBV18 | . | CASSLLGALGTEAFF | TGTGCCAGCTCCCTCCTGGGGGCGCTGGGCACTGAAGCTTTCTTT
. | TRBJ1-5 | TRBV9 | . | CASSVGVVSNQPQHF | TGTGCCAGCAGCGTAGGCGTAGTCAGCAATCAGCCCCAGCATTTT
. | TRBJ1-5 | TRBV27 | . | CASSLSGTKQPQHF | TGTGCCAGCAGTTTATCCGGGACAAAGCAGCCCCAGCATTTT
. | TRBJ1-3 | TRBV6-5 | . | CASSPGGLGNTIYF | TGTGCCAGCAGTCCTGGCGGTCTAGGAAACACCATATATTTT
TRBD2 | TRBJ2-1 | TRBV3-1/TRBV3-2 | . | CASSQSGGHYNEQFF | TGTGCCAGCAGCCAAAGCGGGGGACACTACAATGAGCAGTTCTTC
TRBD1 | TRBJ1-3 | TRBV7-9 | . | CASSGDRGPSSGNTIYF | TGTGCCAGCAGCGGAGACAGGGGGCCTTCCTCTGGAAACACCATATATTTT
. | TRBJ1-6 | TRBV20-1 | . | CSASDTGSRGGNSPLHF | TGCAGTGCTAGTGACACAGGGTCCCGGGGGGGTAATTCACCCCTCCACTTT
TRBD1 | TRBJ1-1 | TRBV10-3 | . | CAISGTGEAFF | TGTGCCATCAGTGGGACAGGGGAAGCTTTCTTT